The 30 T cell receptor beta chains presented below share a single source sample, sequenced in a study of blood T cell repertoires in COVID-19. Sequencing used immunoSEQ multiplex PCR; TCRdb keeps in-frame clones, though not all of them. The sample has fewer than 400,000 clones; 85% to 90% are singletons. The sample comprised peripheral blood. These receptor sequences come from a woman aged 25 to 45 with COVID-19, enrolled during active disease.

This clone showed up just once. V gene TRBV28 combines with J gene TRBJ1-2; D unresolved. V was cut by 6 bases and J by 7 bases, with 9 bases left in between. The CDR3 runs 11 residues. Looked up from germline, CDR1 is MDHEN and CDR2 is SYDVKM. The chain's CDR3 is CASRSGVGYTF. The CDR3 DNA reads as TGTGCCAGCAGGTCCGGGGTTGGCTACACCTTC.

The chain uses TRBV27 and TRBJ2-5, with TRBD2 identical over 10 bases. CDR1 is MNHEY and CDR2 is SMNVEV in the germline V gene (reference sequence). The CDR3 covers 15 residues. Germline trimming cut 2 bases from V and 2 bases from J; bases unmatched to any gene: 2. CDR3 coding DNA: TGTGCCAGCAGTTTAGGACTAGCGGATCAAGAGACCCAGTACTTC. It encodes CASSLGLADQETQYF.

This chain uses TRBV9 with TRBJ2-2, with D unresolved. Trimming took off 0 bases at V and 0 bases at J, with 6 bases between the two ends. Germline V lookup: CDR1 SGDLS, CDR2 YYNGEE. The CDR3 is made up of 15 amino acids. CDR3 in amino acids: CASSVGASNTGELFF. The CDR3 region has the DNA TGTGCCAGCAGCGTAGGGGCATCGAACACCGGGGAGCTGTTTTTT. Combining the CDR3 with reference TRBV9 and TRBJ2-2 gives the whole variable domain DSGVTQTPKHLITATGQRVTLRCSPRSGDLSVYWYQQSLDQGLQFLIQYYNGEERAKGNILERFSAQQFPDLHSELNLSSLELGDSALYFCASSVGASNTGELFFGEGSRLTVL.

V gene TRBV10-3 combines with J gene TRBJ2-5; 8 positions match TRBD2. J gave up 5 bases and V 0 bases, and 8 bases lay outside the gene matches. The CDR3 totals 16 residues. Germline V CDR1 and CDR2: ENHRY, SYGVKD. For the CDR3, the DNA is TGTGCCATCAGTGAGTCGACTCGGGCTAGCGGGGAGACCCAGTACTTC. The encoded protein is CAISESTRASGETQYF.

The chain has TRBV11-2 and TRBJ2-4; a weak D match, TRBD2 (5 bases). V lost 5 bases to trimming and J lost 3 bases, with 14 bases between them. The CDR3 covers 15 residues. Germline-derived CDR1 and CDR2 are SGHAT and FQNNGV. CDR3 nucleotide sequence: TGTGCCAGCAGCACTAGGAGATCTAGCAAAAACATTCAGTACTTC. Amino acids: CASSTRRSSKNIQYF.

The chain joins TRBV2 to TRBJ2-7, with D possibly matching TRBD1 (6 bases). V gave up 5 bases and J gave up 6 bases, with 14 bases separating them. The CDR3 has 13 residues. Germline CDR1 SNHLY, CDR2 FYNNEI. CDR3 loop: CASSPQGPSEQYF. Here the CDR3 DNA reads TGTGCCAGCAGTCCCCAGGGGCCCTCCGAGCAGTACTTC. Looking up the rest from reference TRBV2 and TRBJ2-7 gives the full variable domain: EPEVTQTPSHQVTQMGQEVILRCVPISNHLYFYWYRQILGQKVEFLVSFYNNEISEKSEIFDDQFSVERPDGSNFTLKIRSTKLEDSAMYFCASSPQGPSEQYFGPGTRLTVT.

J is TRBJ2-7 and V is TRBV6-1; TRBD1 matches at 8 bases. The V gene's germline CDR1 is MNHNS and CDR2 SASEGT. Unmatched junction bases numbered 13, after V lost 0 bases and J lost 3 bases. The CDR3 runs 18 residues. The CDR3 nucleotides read TGTGCCAGCAGTGAAGCGGAGACAGGGGATGGGCCACGCTACGAGCAGTACTTC. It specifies CASSEAETGDGPRYEQYF.

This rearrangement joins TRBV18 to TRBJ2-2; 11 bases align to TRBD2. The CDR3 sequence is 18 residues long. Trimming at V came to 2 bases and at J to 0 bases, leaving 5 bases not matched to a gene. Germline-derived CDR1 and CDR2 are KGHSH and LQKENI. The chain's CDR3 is CASSPNSGRVANTGELFF. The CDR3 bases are TGTGCCAGCTCACCAAATAGCGGGAGGGTGGCGAACACCGGGGAGCTGTTTTTT.

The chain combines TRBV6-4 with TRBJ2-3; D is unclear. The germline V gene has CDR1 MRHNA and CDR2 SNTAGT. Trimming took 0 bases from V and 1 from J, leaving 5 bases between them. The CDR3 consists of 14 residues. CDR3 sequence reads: CASSDSVGTDTQYF. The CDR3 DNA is TGTGCCAGCAGTGACTCCGTAGGCACAGATACGCAGTATTTT.

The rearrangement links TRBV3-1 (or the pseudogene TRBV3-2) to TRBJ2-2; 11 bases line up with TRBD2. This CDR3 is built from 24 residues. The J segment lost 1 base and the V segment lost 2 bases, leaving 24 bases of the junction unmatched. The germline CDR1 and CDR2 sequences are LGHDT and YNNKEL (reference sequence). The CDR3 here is CASSQRIKTVFLKTSGMNTGELFF. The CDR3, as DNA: TGTGCCAGCAGCCAAAGGATAAAGACCGTATTCTTGAAGACTAGCGGGATGAACACCGGGGAGCTGTTTTTT.

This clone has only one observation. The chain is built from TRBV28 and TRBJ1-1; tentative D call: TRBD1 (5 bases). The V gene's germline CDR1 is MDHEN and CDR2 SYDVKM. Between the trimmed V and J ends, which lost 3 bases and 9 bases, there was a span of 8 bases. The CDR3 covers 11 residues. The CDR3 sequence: CASSLGQKAFF. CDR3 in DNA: TGTGCCAGCAGTTTGGGGCAGAAAGCTTTCTTT.

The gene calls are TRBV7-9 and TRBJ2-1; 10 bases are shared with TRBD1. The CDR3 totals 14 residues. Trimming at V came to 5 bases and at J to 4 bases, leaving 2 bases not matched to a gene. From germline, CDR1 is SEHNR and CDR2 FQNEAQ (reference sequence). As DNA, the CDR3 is TGTGCCAGCAGCCGGACAGGGGGTTACAATGAGCAGTTCTTC. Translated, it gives CASSRTGGYNEQFF.

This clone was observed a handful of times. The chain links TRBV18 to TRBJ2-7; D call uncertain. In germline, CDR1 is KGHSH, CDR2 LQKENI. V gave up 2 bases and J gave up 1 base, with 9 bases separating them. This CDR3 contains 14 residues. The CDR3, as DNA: TGTGCCAGCTCACCAACAGCCAGTTCCTACGAGCAGTACTTC. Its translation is CASSPTASSYEQYF.

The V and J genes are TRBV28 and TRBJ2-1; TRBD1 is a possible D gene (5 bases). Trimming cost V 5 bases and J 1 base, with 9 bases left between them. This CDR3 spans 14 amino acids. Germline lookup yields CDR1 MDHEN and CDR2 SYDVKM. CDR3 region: CASSIGVSYNEQFF. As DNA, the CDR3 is TGTGCCAGCAGTATAGGGGTTTCCTACAATGAGCAGTTCTTC.

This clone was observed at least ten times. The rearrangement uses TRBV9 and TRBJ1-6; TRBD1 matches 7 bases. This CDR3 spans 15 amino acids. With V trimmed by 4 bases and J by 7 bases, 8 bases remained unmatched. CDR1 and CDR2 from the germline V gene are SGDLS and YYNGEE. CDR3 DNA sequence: TGTGCCAGCAGCCCCGGACAGGACGGGAATTCACCCCTCCACTTT. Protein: CASSPGQDGNSPLHF.

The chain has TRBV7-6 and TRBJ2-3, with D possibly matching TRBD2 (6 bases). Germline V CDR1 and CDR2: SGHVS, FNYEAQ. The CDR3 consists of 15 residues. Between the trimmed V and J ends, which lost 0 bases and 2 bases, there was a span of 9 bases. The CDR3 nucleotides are TGTGCCAGCAGCTTAGCCGGACTACCCACAGATACGCAGTATTTT. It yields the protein CASSLAGLPTDTQYF. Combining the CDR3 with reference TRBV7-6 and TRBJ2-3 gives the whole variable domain GAGVSQSPRYKVTKRGQDVALRCDPISGHVSLYWYRQALGQGPEFLTYFNYEAQQDKSGLPNDRFSAERPEGSISTLTIQRTEQRDSAMYRCASSLAGLPTDTQYFGPGTRLTVL.

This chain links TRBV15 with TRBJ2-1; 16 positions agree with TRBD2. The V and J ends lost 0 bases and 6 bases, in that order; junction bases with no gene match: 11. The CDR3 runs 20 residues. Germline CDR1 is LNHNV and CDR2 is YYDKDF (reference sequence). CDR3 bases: TGTGCCACCAGCAGAGATCTTTGGGGCGGGACTAGCGGGAGGGCCAATGAGCAGTTCTTC. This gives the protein CATSRDLWGGTSGRANEQFF.

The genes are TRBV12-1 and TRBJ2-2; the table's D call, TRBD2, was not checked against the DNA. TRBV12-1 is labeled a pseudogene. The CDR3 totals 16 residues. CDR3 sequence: CASSLTSGQNTGELFF. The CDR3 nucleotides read TGTGCCAGCAGTCTCACTAGCGGACAAAACACCGGGGAGCTGTTTTTT.

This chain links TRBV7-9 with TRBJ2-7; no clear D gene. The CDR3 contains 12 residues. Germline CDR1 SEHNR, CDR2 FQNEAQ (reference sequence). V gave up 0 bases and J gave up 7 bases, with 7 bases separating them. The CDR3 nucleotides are TGTGCCAGCAGCTTAGCGCTAGGAGAGCAGTACTTC. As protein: CASSLALGEQYF.

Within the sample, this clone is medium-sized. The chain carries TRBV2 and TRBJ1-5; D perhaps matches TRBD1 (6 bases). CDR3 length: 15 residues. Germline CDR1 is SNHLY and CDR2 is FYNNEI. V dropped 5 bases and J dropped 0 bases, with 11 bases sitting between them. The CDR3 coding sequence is TGTGCCAGCAGTAAGCTACAGGGTAGCAATCAGCCCCAGCATTTT. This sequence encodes CASSKLQGSNQPQHF.

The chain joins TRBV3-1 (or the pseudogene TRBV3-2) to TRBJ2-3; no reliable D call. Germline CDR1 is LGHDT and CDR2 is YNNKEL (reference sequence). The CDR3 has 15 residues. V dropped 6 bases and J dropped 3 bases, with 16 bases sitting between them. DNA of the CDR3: TGTGCCAGCAGTCCAGCAAGAGGCTCAACAGATACGCAGTATTTT. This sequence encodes CASSPARGSTDTQYF.

In DNA, the CDR3 is TGTGCCAGCAAGGATCTAGCGGGGGTATCCTACGAGCAGTACTTC. Its translation is CASKDLAGVSYEQYF. The chain uses TRBV6-5 and TRBJ2-7; 10 bases map to TRBD2. This CDR3 has 15 residues. Trimming cost V 7 bases and J 1 base; bases outside gene matches: 7. Germline-derived CDR1 and CDR2 are MNHEY and SVGAGI.

CDR3 in amino acids: CASSVLAGGATDTQYF. CDR3 bases: TGTGCCAGCAGTGTACTAGCGGGAGGAGCCACAGATACGCAGTATTTT. The J gene is TRBJ2-3, the V gene TRBV6-1; 12 positions match TRBD2. Germline V gives CDR1 MNHNS, CDR2 SASEGT. The CDR3 is 16 amino acids. V gave up 4 bases and J gave up 2 bases; unmatched junction bases: 4.

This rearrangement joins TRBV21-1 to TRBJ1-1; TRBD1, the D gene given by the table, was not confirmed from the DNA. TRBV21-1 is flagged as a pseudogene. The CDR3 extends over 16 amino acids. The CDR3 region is CASSKAGDIPYTEAFF. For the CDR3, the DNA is TGTGCCAGCAGCAAAGCGGGGGACATCCCGTACACTGAAGCTTTCTTT.

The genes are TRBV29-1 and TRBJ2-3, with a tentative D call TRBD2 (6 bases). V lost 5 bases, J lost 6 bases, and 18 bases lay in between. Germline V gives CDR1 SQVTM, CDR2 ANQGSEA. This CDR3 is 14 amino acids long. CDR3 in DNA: TGCAGCGTTTTAGGGACGGCGGGGAGTGATACGCAGTATTTT. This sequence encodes CSVLGTAGSDTQYF.

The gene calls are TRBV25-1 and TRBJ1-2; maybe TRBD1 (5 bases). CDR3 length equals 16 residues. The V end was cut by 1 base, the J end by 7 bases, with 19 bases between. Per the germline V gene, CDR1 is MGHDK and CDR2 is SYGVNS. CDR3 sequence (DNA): TGTGCCAGCAGTGAATCACTTTTCAGGGATTTTCGTGGCTACACCTTC. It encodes CASSESLFRDFRGYTF.

The CDR3 nucleotides read TGTGCCAGCAGCTTTCTAGCTACCCACGAGCAGTACTTC. It yields the protein CASSFLATHEQYF. The V and J genes are TRBV5-4 and TRBJ2-7, with a tentative D call TRBD2 (5 bases). The V gene lost 2 bases and the J gene lost 5 bases, with 11 bases spanning the gap. This CDR3 region has 13 residues. The germline V gene has CDR1 SGHNT and CDR2 YYREEE (reference sequence).

The CDR3: CASSKDRAPGELFF. CDR3 in DNA: TGTGCCAGCAGCAAAGACAGGGCCCCCGGGGAGCTGTTTTTT. The rearrangement joins TRBV13 to TRBJ2-2; TRBD1 agrees at 7 bases. CDR3 length: 14 residues. CDR1 and CDR2 from the germline V gene are PRHDT and FYEKMQ (reference sequence). With 5 bases clipped from V and 6 bases from J, the junction kept 6 bases outside the gene matches. Based on the CDR3 plus reference TRBV13 and TRBJ2-2, the full variable domain is AAGVIQSPRHLIKEKRETATLKCYPIPRHDTVYWYQQGPGQDPQFLISFYEKMQSDKGSIPDRFSAQQFSDYHSELNMSSLELGDSALYFCASSKDRAPGELFFGEGSRLTVL.

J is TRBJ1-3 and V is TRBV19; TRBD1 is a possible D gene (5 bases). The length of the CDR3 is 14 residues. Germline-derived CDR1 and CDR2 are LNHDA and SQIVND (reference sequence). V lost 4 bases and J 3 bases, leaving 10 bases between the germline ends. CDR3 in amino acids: CASSSQTGGNTIYF. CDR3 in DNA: TGTGCCAGTAGTAGTCAAACAGGTGGAAACACCATATATTTT.

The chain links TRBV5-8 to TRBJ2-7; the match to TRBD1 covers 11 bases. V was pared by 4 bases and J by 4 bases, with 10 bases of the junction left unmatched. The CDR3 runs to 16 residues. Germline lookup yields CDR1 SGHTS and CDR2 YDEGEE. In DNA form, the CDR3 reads TGTGCCAGCAGCGGAGGACAGGGGGCGCCCCCATACGAGCAGTACTTC. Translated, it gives CASSGGQGAPPYEQYF.